This is a list of T cell receptor beta chains from one sample in a study of neurological immune-mediated disorders. One entry per CDR3 protein, called by TCRdb with MiXCR from the 5' RACE reads. The data contain over 45,000 distinct CDR3 sequences, less than 4% of them seen just once; the ten biggest clones take up more than 13%. Source material: PBMCs. These receptors all stem from a woman aged 45-65 years with multiple sclerosis. Both conserved end residues are part of each CDR3. A D gene is named only where the DNA matches it firmly. Size tells how often a clone was seen (once, few, many) or the class of an expanded clone, and some rows leave it out.

TRBV7-2,many,TRBJ2-3,NA,CASSLDGRGGTDTQYF
TRBV20-1,many,TRBJ2-1,TRBD2,CSLHTTGTSVDGEQFF
TRBV5-1,many,TRBJ2-3,TRBD1,CASSVQGPPDTQYF
TRBV5-6,many,TRBJ1-6,NA,CASSLVRGNSPLHF
TRBV10-2,many,TRBJ2-1,TRBD2,CASRDGTSGANEQFF
TRBV5-1,many,TRBJ2-7,TRBD2,CASSLVPGGYEQYF
TRBV5-1,many,TRBJ2-1,TRBD2,CASSHSGGLPSYNEQFF
TRBV28,many,TRBJ2-7,NA,CASSSRFILTSSYEQYF
TRBV20-1,many,TRBJ2-4,TRBD2,CSGREGAKNIQYF
TRBV6-2/TRBV6-3,many,TRBJ2-1,TRBD2,CASSYEAGVPYNEQFF
TRBV5-1,many,TRBJ1-1,NA,CASSLDRPNTEAFF
TRBV4-1,many,TRBJ1-1,NA,CASSQDQQKNTEAFF
TRBV4-1,many,TRBJ2-2,NA,CASSQLMLALILNTGELFF
TRBV5-1,many,TRBJ2-3,NA,CASYITIGVPTDTQYF
TRBV6-5,NA,TRBJ2-1,TRBD2,CASSGGRFYNEQFF
TRBV20-1,many,TRBJ1-5,NA,CSARATAGQPQHF
TRBV18,many,TRBJ1-3,NA,CASSPGERNTIYF
TRBV20-1,many,TRBJ1-5,NA,CSALGSNQPQHF
TRBV10-3,many,TRBJ1-2,NA,CAIHPSLRDGYTF
TRBV20-1,many,TRBJ1-2,TRBD1,CSALKDRARNYGYTF
TRBV20-1,many,TRBJ2-7,NA,CSGGRETYEQYF
TRBV7-9,many,TRBJ1-2,NA,CASSLERDYGYTF
TRBV20-1,many,TRBJ1-1,NA,CSARQGNTEAFF
TRBV6-5,many,TRBJ1-2,TRBD1,CASHRGNYGYTF
TRBV5-1,many,TRBJ2-1,NA,CASSLAREPYNEQFF
TRBV5-8,NA,TRBJ1-3,TRBD1,CASSLGDRVSGNTIYF
TRBV6-1,many,TRBJ1-1,NA,CASSDRVATEAFF
TRBV20-1,many,TRBJ2-7,TRBD2,CSARDYGGSPLEQYF
TRBV20-1,many,TRBJ1-3,NA,CSASKGGDTIYF
TRBV5-1,many,TRBJ2-2,TRBD1,CASSQTGTGTGELFF
TRBV7-2,many,TRBJ1-4,NA,CASSPVGNEKLFF
TRBV5-1,many,TRBJ1-1,NA,CASSLNVGEAFF
TRBV5-6,few,TRBJ2-1,TRBD2,CASSLAGAGVYNEQFF
TRBV5-1,many,TRBJ1-4,NA,CASSVEHNEKLFF
TRBV7-6,many,TRBJ2-2,NA,CASSLGATGELFF
TRBV5-5,many,TRBJ2-5,TRBD2,CASSLGAQGSGGGETQYF
TRBV7-7,many,TRBJ2-3,TRBD2,CASSPGLVRTDTQYF
TRBV5-1,many,TRBJ2-3,NA,CASTGGAKADTQYF
TRBV5-1,many,TRBJ1-1,NA,CASSLGGGKATRAFF
TRBV11-2,many,TRBJ2-3,NA,CASSLSISSTDTQYF
TRBV5-1,many,TRBJ2-7,NA,CASSPTLNRASNYEQYF
TRBV20-1,many,TRBJ2-3,NA,CSAPRGGDTQYF
TRBV5-5,many,TRBJ1-1,NA,CASSSGLMNTEAFF
TRBV10-3,few,TRBJ1-1,NA,CAISEARAGNTEAFF
TRBV5-6,many,TRBJ1-2,NA,CASSSALRSNYGYTF
TRBV9,many,TRBJ1-1,TRBD1,CASSPLVGGNTEAFF
TRBV11-2,NA,TRBJ1-1,NA,CASSHGKGRTEAFF
TRBV20-1,many,TRBJ2-5,NA,CSARAQTGSETQYF
TRBV7-3,many,TRBJ2-3,NA,CASSAAPATDTQYF
TRBV29-1,many,TRBJ2-2,NA,CSVEGSTGELFF
TRBV2,many,TRBJ2-5,TRBD2,CASRPGLAGERGETQYF
TRBV20-1,many,TRBJ2-3,TRBD2,CSARGGPYTDTQYF